Here is one T cell receptor beta chain with its context. Antigen unknown. The data were taken from a study of HIV-infected children after antiretroviral therapy interruption. Study summary: All children had CD4+ count above 500 and viral load below 50 copies/ml. Weeks 0, 12, interruption end (24 or 48), and about 3 years post-study gave interruption-arm samples.

The study, taken as a whole, reports: Naive CD4+ Gini coefficient rose by interruption end, suggesting clonal expansion. The CD45RA+ naive sort may contain some EMRA or stem memory cells.

Described treatment: PENTA 11 planned treatment interruption arm or continuous ART arm. Deletions cut 10 bases from V and 1 base from J, with 10 bases between. Germline V gene sequence: CDR1 SNHLY, CDR2 FYNNEI. This CDR3 comprises 13 residues. RNA-based 3' RACE libraries used unique molecular identifiers. TCRdb re-called the 3' RACE reads through MiXCR, storing one row per CDR3 protein. Among some 90,000 distinct CDR3 sequences listed, about 7.2% were seen once. The sequence came from a pool of human donors with HIV. The chain employs TRBV2 and TRBJ2-2, with a weak D call TRBD1 (6 bases). This sample comprised CD45RA+ CD4+ T cells from PBMCs, pooled from several time points, obtained from a donor given antiretroviral therapy, either interrupted or continuous. Subset here: naive CD4+ CD45RA+ CD45RO- T cells. As DNA, the CDR3 is TGTGCCACGATAGGGGGGAACACCGGGGAGCTGTTTTTT. Translating gives CATIGGNTGELFF.